Sequencing of this TCR beta chain was carried out in a study of blood T cell repertoires in COVID-19. Study-level background: Sites in the United States, Italy and Spain provided acute and convalescent COVID-19 samples.

The CDR3 loop spans 11 amino acids. Germline CDR1 reads MNHEY; CDR2 reads SVGAGI. After removal of 5 bases from V and 7 bases from J, the junction contained 2 bases not matched to a gene. Clones were sequenced by immunoSEQ multiplex PCR, and TCRdb holds only the in-frame ones, with some missing. Of roughly 250,000 clones listed, about 76% were seen once; the top ten hold roughly 2.9%. This TCR came from a woman between 55 and 75 years old with active or convalescent COVID-19. Sequenced: peripheral blood. The chain links TRBV6-5 to TRBJ2-7, with 7 bases aligning to TRBD1. For the CDR3, the DNA is TGTGCCAGCAGTAGGGGGCAGGAGCAGTACTTC. Translated, it gives CASSRGQEQYF.